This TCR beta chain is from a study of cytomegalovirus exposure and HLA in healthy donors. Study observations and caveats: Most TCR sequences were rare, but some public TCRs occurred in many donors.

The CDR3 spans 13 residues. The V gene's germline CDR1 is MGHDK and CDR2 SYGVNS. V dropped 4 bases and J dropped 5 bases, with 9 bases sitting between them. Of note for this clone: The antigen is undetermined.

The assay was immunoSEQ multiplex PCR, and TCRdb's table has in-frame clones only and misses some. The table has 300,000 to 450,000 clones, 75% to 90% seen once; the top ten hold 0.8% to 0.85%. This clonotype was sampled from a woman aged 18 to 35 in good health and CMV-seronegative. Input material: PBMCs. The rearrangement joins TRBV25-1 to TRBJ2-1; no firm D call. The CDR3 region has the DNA TGTGCCAGCAGTGTTAGTCTAAACAATGAGCAGTTCTTC. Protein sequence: CASSVSLNNEQFF.